Below, 28 T cell receptor beta chains from the same sample are listed, as sequenced in a study of blood T cell repertoires in COVID-19. This table comes from immunoSEQ multiplex PCR, and its TCRdb copy is limited to in-frame clones, with some not included. This table holds roughly 36,000 clones, approximately 85% found once. Sequenced: peripheral blood. The source is a man aged 60-69 years with active COVID-19.

In DNA form, the CDR3 reads TGTGCCAGCAGCCCCGGGACTAACACAGATACGCAGTATTTT. It translates to CASSPGTNTDTQYF. The chain uses TRBV11-2 and TRBJ2-3; 7 bases agree with TRBD2. The J segment lost 2 bases and the V segment lost 5 bases, leaving 4 bases of the junction unmatched. In germline, CDR1 is SGHAT, CDR2 FQNNGV. The CDR3 contains 14 residues.

The count of this clone is one. The chain links TRBV9 to TRBJ2-3; 7 bases fit TRBD1. Germline V lookup: CDR1 SGDLS, CDR2 YYNGEE. The CDR3 totals 13 residues. J gave up 6 bases and V 7 bases, and 8 bases lay outside the gene matches. CDR3 region: CASRNQGEDTQYF. CDR3 DNA sequence: TGTGCCAGCCGGAACCAGGGGGAGGATACGCAGTATTTT.

The rearrangement joins TRBV5-1 to TRBJ1-2; 7 bases line up with TRBD1. CDR3 size: 14 residues. J was trimmed by 4 bases and V by 0 bases; bases with no gene match: 3. Germline V gene lookup returns CDR1 SGHRS and CDR2 YFSETQ. This CDR3 is CASSLGQGGYGYTF. The CDR3, as DNA: TGCGCCAGCAGCTTGGGACAGGGAGGCTATGGCTACACCTTC.

The gene calls are TRBV11-3 and TRBJ2-2; D is possibly TRBD2 (6 bases). This CDR3 has 15 residues. Germline lookup yields CDR1 SGHNT and CDR2 YENEEA. V dropped 3 bases and J dropped 5 bases, with 13 bases sitting between them. The CDR3 nucleotides are TGTGCCAGCAGCTTGGGGGGAGAACAGACCGGGGAGCTGTTTTTT. Amino acid sequence: CASSLGGEQTGELFF. The full variable domain, completed using reference TRBV11-3 and TRBJ2-2, is EAGVVQSPRYKIIEKKQPVAFWCNPISGHNTLYWYLQNLGQGPELLIRYENEEAVDDSQLPKDRFSAERLKGVDSTLKIQPAELGDSAVYLCASSLGGEQTGELFFGEGSRLTVL.

This sequence joins TRBV7-7 and TRBJ2-5; D possibly corresponds to TRBD2 (6 bases). Trimming stripped 4 bases from V and 1 base from J, with 13 bases between. The CDR3 length is 15 residues. Germline CDR1 and CDR2: SSHAT and FNYEAQ (reference sequence). The CDR3 loop reads CASSYRSGFQETQYF. The DNA of the CDR3 is TGTGCCAGCAGCTATAGAAGCGGGTTCCAAGAGACCCAGTACTTC.

The chain has TRBV28 and TRBJ1-5; 8 positions agree with TRBD1. The J segment lost 6 bases and the V segment lost 6 bases, leaving 10 bases of the junction unmatched. The CDR3 consists of 15 residues. Germline CDR1 is MDHEN and CDR2 is SYDVKM. The chain's CDR3 is CASSRPTGDSQPQHF. CDR3 sequence (DNA): TGTGCCAGCAGCCGTCCGACAGGGGATTCTCAGCCCCAGCATTTT.

The chain joins TRBV6-2 or TRBV6-3 to TRBJ2-7, with 7 bases aligning to TRBD1. Trimming took 1 base from V and 3 from J; bases not matched to a gene: 9. Germline V gives CDR1 MNHEY, CDR2 SVGEGT. The CDR3 extends over 16 amino acids. CDR3 bases: TGTGCCAGCAGTTACTTCGGGACAGTCATCATCTACGAGCAGTACTTC. Protein: CASSYFGTVIIYEQYF.

The rearrangement uses TRBV4-2 and TRBJ1-4; D uncertain. Trimming took off 0 bases at V and 10 bases at J, with 15 bases between the two ends. Germline V lookup: CDR1 LGHNA, CDR2 YNFKEQ. This CDR3 contains 15 residues. CDR3 amino acids: CASSQERGLVGKLFF. The CDR3, as DNA: TGTGCCAGCAGCCAAGAGCGTGGGCTGGTTGGAAAACTGTTTTTT.

In its sample, this clone was seen a few times. The CDR3 coding sequence is TGTGCCAGCAGCTTGGGGCTCAACAGGCCCAACACTGAAGCTTTCTTT. This translates into CASSLGLNRPNTEAFF. This chain links TRBV7-2 with TRBJ1-1; D possibly corresponds to TRBD1 (5 bases). The CDR3 has 16 residues. Germline V gene data show CDR1 as SGHTA and CDR2 as FQGNSA. V shed 3 bases and J shed 2 bases, with 16 bases lying between them.

The genes are TRBV3-1 (or the pseudogene TRBV3-2) and TRBJ2-3; a possible D gene is TRBD2 (5 bases). This CDR3 region has 14 residues. In germline, CDR1 is LGHDT, CDR2 YNNKEL (reference sequence). The V and J ends lost 4 bases and 3 bases respectively, with 11 bases between them. The DNA of the CDR3 is TGTGCCAGCAGCCTCGAGGGTTGGACAGATACGCAGTATTTT. Translated: CASSLEGWTDTQYF.

The chain couples TRBV5-4 to TRBJ2-2; TRBD2 matches at 8 bases. The CDR3 runs to 16 residues. Germline V gene sequence: CDR1 SGHNT, CDR2 YYREEE (reference sequence). The J segment lost 4 bases and the V segment lost 0 bases, leaving 5 bases of the junction unmatched. For the CDR3, the DNA is TGTGCCAGCAGCTTGGATCGGACTAGCCTCACCGGGGAGCTGTTTTTT. Protein: CASSLDRTSLTGELFF.

This chain joins TRBV3-1 (or the pseudogene TRBV3-2) and TRBJ1-2; possible D gene TRBD1, 5 bases. CDR3 length: 15 residues. The V gene lost 1 base and the J gene lost 4 bases, with 13 bases spanning the gap. Germline CDR1 is LGHDT and CDR2 is YNNKEL (reference sequence). The CDR3 here is CASSQGSGASYGYTF. In DNA form, the CDR3 reads TGTGCCAGCAGCCAAGGGTCTGGGGCAAGCTATGGCTACACCTTC.

The V gene is TRBV2, the J gene TRBJ1-5; TRBD1 agrees at 7 bases. V was pared by 6 bases and J by 2 bases, with 7 bases of the junction left unmatched. CDR3 length equals 15 residues. Germline V gives CDR1 SNHLY, CDR2 FYNNEI. Written as DNA, the CDR3 is TGTGCCAGCAGGGTCACAGGGGATGGCAATCAGCCCCAGCATTTT. This gives the protein CASRVTGDGNQPQHF.

This chain connects TRBV7-8 to TRBJ2-5; 9 nucleotides match TRBD2. Germline V lookup: CDR1 SGHVS, CDR2 FQNEAQ. The trim removed 5 bases at V and 5 bases at J, leaving 12 bases unmatched. This CDR3 spans 16 amino acids. The CDR3 spells CASSPARTSVRETQYF. CDR3 coding DNA: TGTGCCAGCAGCCCCGCCCGGACTAGCGTTCGGGAGACCCAGTACTTC.

The CDR3 coding sequence is TGTGCCAGTAGAACTACAGGGCCCGCTCAAGAGACCCAGTACTTC. Translating gives CASRTTGPAQETQYF. The V gene is TRBV19, the J gene TRBJ2-5, with TRBD1 as a possible D gene (6 bases). In germline, CDR1 is LNHDA, CDR2 SQIVND (reference sequence). Deletions cut 6 bases from V and 2 bases from J, with 16 bases between. There are 15 residues in the CDR3. Based on the CDR3 plus reference TRBV19 and TRBJ2-5, the full variable domain is DGGITQSPKYLFRKEGQNVTLSCEQNLNHDAMYWYRQDPGQGLRLIYYSQIVNDFQKGDIAEGYSVSREKKESFPLTVTSAQKNPTAFYLCASRTTGPAQETQYFGPGTRLLVL.

As regards this clone: The same CDR3 arises from other DNA sequences in this sample as well. The chain uses TRBV18 and TRBJ1-5; 9 positions match TRBD1. The V gene's germline CDR1 is KGHSH and CDR2 LQKENI. V lost 3 bases, J lost 2 bases, and 2 bases stayed unmatched. This CDR3 region has 15 residues. CDR3 region: CASSPDRGGNQPQHF. CDR3 bases: TGTGCCAGCTCACCGGACAGGGGAGGCAATCAGCCCCAGCATTTT. The variable domain in full, completed from reference TRBV18 and TRBJ1-5, reads NAGVMQNPRHLVRRRGQEARLRCSPMKGHSHVYWYRQLPEEGLKFMVYLQKENIIDESGMPKERFSAEFPKEGPSILRIQQVVRGDSAAYFCASSPDRGGNQPQHFGDGTRLSIL.

The chain carries TRBV9 and TRBJ2-7; the D gene is possibly TRBD1 (5 bases). This CDR3 region has 15 residues. Trimming shortened V by 0 bases and J by 5 bases, and 15 bases separated the two germline ends. Germline lookup yields CDR1 SGDLS and CDR2 YYNGEE. The CDR3 spells CASSVEGVPTNEQYF. In DNA form, the CDR3 reads TGTGCCAGCAGCGTAGAAGGGGTCCCCACCAACGAGCAGTACTTC.

The rearrangement links TRBV5-1 to TRBJ2-1, with 14 nucleotides matching TRBD2. Looked up from germline, CDR1 is SGHRS and CDR2 is YFSETQ. The ends lost 4 bases at V and 7 bases at J; junction bases unmatched: 19. The CDR3 contains 20 residues. In nucleotides, the CDR3 is TGCGCCAGCAGCCCGGAGGGGACAAGTCCGACTAGCGGGAGGGGGAATGAGCAGTTCTTC. It yields the protein CASSPEGTSPTSGRGNEQFF.

The rearrangement joins TRBV5-6 to TRBJ2-1, with 13 bases identical to TRBD2. Trimming at V came to 3 bases and at J to 0 bases, leaving 3 bases not matched to a gene. This CDR3 region has 17 residues. Germline V gives CDR1 SGHDT, CDR2 YYEEEE. As DNA, the CDR3 is TGTGCCAGCAGCTGGGGACTAGCGGGGAGCTCCTACAATGAGCAGTTCTTC. Protein sequence: CASSWGLAGSSYNEQFF.

The gene calls are TRBV6-2 or TRBV6-3 and TRBJ2-5; no clear D gene. This CDR3 is built from 13 residues. V was pared by 2 bases and J by 9 bases, with 13 bases between. Germline-derived CDR1 and CDR2 are MNHEY and SVGEGT. CDR3: CASSYGVPLAQYF. The CDR3, as DNA: TGTGCCAGCAGTTACGGCGTACCTCTAGCCCAGTACTTC.

The V gene is TRBV7-8, the J gene TRBJ2-3; 11 bases fit TRBD2. The CDR3 has 13 residues. The germline V gene has CDR1 SGHVS and CDR2 FQNEAQ. Trimming took 5 bases from V and 15 from J; bases not matched to a gene: 10. The CDR3 protein is CASSRHETSGIYF. CDR3 DNA sequence: TGTGCCAGCAGCCGTCACGAGACTAGCGGGATATATTTT.

This chain links TRBV20-1 with TRBJ2-5; 7 bases map to TRBD1. Germline V gives CDR1 DFQATT, CDR2 SNEGSKA (reference sequence). The CDR3 spans 14 residues. V was pared by 3 bases and J by 2 bases, with 6 bases of the junction left unmatched. The CDR3 is CSASKTGVQETQYF. CDR3 in DNA: TGCAGTGCTAGTAAAACAGGGGTTCAAGAGACCCAGTACTTC.

This clone showed up just a few times. The chain employs TRBV2 and TRBJ2-1; tentatively, D is TRBD2 (6 bases). In germline, CDR1 is SNHLY, CDR2 FYNNEI. V lost 8 bases and J 4 bases, leaving 12 bases between the germline ends. The CDR3 is made up of 13 amino acids. In DNA form, the CDR3 reads TGTGCCAGCTGTCCGGACTATTACAATGAGCAGTTCTTC. Its protein is CASCPDYYNEQFF.

The chain carries TRBV5-1 and TRBJ2-1; 7 nucleotides line up with TRBD2. Germline CDR1 and CDR2: SGHRS and YFSETQ. The ends lost 3 bases at V and 0 bases at J; junction bases unmatched: 3. The CDR3 sequence is 15 residues long. CDR3 DNA sequence: TGCGCCAGCAGCTGGGGCGGGAGCTCCTACAATGAGCAGTTCTTC. Translated: CASSWGGSSYNEQFF.

The rearrangement links TRBV15 to TRBJ2-4, with D unclear. Germline loops: CDR1 LNHNV, CDR2 YYDKDF (reference sequence). The CDR3 runs 15 residues. V lost 0 bases to trimming and J lost 0 bases, with 6 bases between them. The CDR3 region has the DNA TGTGCCACCAGCAGAGATCCAGTAGCCAAAAACATTCAGTACTTC. Translating it yields CATSRDPVAKNIQYF.

This chain uses TRBV28 with TRBJ1-1; maybe TRBD1 (5 bases). This CDR3 is built from 14 residues. V gave up 6 bases and J gave up 1 base, with 12 bases separating them. Germline CDR1 and CDR2: MDHEN and SYDVKM. CDR3 nucleotide sequence: TGTGCCAGCAGCCTTGGAGGGACGAACACTGAAGCTTTCTTT. Its protein is CASSLGGTNTEAFF.

J is TRBJ2-6 and V is TRBV3-1 (or the pseudogene TRBV3-2), with 8 bases fitting TRBD2. This CDR3 contains 14 residues. CDR1 LGHDT and CDR2 YNNKEL come from the germline V gene (reference sequence). Germline trimming cut 7 bases from V and 4 bases from J; bases unmatched to any gene: 3. DNA for the CDR3: TGTGCCAGCACGGGGGGGTTGGGGGCCAACGTCCTGACTTTC. Translating gives CASTGGLGANVLTF.

The chain joins TRBV24-1 to TRBJ2-3, with 8 bases fitting TRBD2. The CDR3 runs 16 residues. The V gene's germline CDR1 is KGHDR and CDR2 SFDVKD. The V and J ends lost 3 bases and 5 bases, in that order; junction bases with no gene match: 9. The CDR3 protein is CATSDPPGLARDTQYF. The CDR3 DNA reads TGTGCCACCAGTGATCCCCCCGGACTAGCTAGAGATACGCAGTATTTT.